The rows below give T cell receptor beta chains drawn from one sample of a study of T cells in Graves' hyperthyroidism and ophthalmopathy. From the multiplex PCR reads, TCRdb called clonotypes with MiXCR, one entry per CDR3 protein. The data contain hundreds of thousands of distinct CDR3 sequences, just under 20% of them singletons. What was sequenced was blood. The source of these receptors is a man aged 35-49 years with Graves' ophthalmopathy. Both conserved end residues are part of each CDR3. Each record gives: CDR3 protein, CDR3 DNA, V gene, clone size, J gene, D gene. The D gene is left open where the match is weak. Some rows have no size entry. The others give once, few or many, or a class for an expanded clone.

CDR3aa: CAWARGAEYTDTQYF
CDR3nt: TGTGCCTGGGCCCGCGGGGCGGAATACACAGATACGCAGTATTTT
v_gene: TRBV30
abundance: .
j_gene: TRBJ2-3
d_gene: .

CDR3aa: CSAGARGRYEQYF
CDR3nt: TGCAGTGCTGGAGCGCGGGGGCGATACGAGCAGTACTTC
v_gene: TRBV20-1
abundance: .
j_gene: TRBJ2-7
d_gene: .

CDR3aa: CASSYLGSQETQYF
CDR3nt: TGTGCCAGCAGTTACCTCGGCAGTCAAGAGACCCAGTACTTC
v_gene: TRBV6-6
abundance: many
j_gene: TRBJ2-5
d_gene: .

CDR3aa: CASSQDPQGPYEQYF
CDR3nt: TGTGCCAGCAGCCAAGATCCCCAGGGGCCCTACGAGCAGTACTTC
v_gene: TRBV3-1
abundance: few
j_gene: TRBJ2-7
d_gene: .

CDR3aa: CASSFAGPTYEQYF
CDR3nt: TGTGCCAGCAGTTTTGCAGGGCCGACCTACGAGCAGTACTTC
v_gene: TRBV12-3/TRBV12-4
abundance: many
j_gene: TRBJ2-7
d_gene: .

CDR3aa: CSARDRTGGRVATEAFF
CDR3nt: TGCAGTGCTAGAGACCGGACAGGGGGCAGGGTGGCTACTGAAGCTTTCTTT
v_gene: TRBV20-1
abundance: few
j_gene: TRBJ1-1
d_gene: TRBD1

CDR3aa: CASRGGGNQPQHF
CDR3nt: TGTGCCAGCAGGGGAGGAGGCAATCAGCCCCAGCATTTT
v_gene: TRBV12-3/TRBV12-4
abundance: many
j_gene: TRBJ1-5
d_gene: .

CDR3aa: CASSQSAAGSLGQPQHF
CDR3nt: TGTGCCAGCAGCCAATCGGCGGCAGGGTCCCTCGGCCAGCCCCAGCATTTT
v_gene: TRBV16
abundance: few
j_gene: TRBJ1-5
d_gene: .

CDR3aa: CASSMGGYGYTF
CDR3nt: TGTGCCAGCAGTATGGGGGGTTATGGCTACACCTTC
v_gene: TRBV28
abundance: many
j_gene: TRBJ1-2
d_gene: .

CDR3aa: CASSSEPNTEAFF
CDR3nt: TGTGCCAGCAGCTCTGAACCGAACACTGAAGCTTTCTTT
v_gene: TRBV7-9
abundance: many
j_gene: TRBJ1-1
d_gene: .

CDR3aa: CASSLVVWGSSSYEQYF
CDR3nt: TGCGCCAGCAGCTTGGTAGTATGGGGGTCTTCTTCCTACGAGCAGTACTTC
v_gene: TRBV5-1
abundance: few
j_gene: TRBJ2-7
d_gene: .

CDR3aa: CASSGGGGGTNEQFF
CDR3nt: TGCGCCAGCAGCGGCGGGGGGGGGGGCACCAATGAGCAGTTCTTC
v_gene: TRBV5-1
abundance: few
j_gene: TRBJ2-1
d_gene: TRBD2

CDR3aa: CASSGTVSHYNEQFF
CDR3nt: TGTGCCAGCAGCGGTACCGTGTCTCACTACAATGAGCAGTTCTTC
v_gene: TRBV2
abundance: once
j_gene: TRBJ2-1
d_gene: .

CDR3aa: CASSLWGQGASYGQYF
CDR3nt: TGTGCCAGCAGTTTATGGGGACAGGGGGCCTCCTACGGGCAGTACTTC
v_gene: TRBV27
abundance: few
j_gene: TRBJ2-7
d_gene: TRBD1

CDR3aa: CASSPSRGRQDNEQFF
CDR3nt: TGTGCCAGCTCACCCTCCAGGGGGCGTCAGGACAATGAGCAGTTCTTC
v_gene: TRBV18
abundance: .
j_gene: TRBJ2-1
d_gene: TRBD1

CDR3aa: CASSLNGQGEKLFF
CDR3nt: TGTGCCAGCAGTTTAAACGGGCAGGGTGAAAAACTGTTTTTT
v_gene: TRBV6-4
abundance: .
j_gene: TRBJ1-4
d_gene: .

CDR3aa: CSGHDGSNEQFF
CDR3nt: TGCAGCGGCCACGATGGGTCGAATGAGCAGTTCTTC
v_gene: TRBV29-1
abundance: .
j_gene: TRBJ2-1
d_gene: .

CDR3aa: CASSYRAKMNTEAFF
CDR3nt: TGTGCCAGCAGCTACAGGGCAAAAATGAACACTGAAGCTTTCTTT
v_gene: TRBV7-6
abundance: few
j_gene: TRBJ1-1
d_gene: .

CDR3aa: CSATLSTGAQHF
CDR3nt: TGCAGTGCTACTCTTTCTACGGGGGCCCAGCATTTT
v_gene: TRBV20-1
abundance: .
j_gene: TRBJ1-5
d_gene: .

CDR3aa: CASSGLAVNEETQYF
CDR3nt: TGTGCCAGTAGTGGACTAGCCGTTAATGAAGAGACCCAGTACTTC
v_gene: TRBV19
abundance: .
j_gene: TRBJ2-5
d_gene: TRBD2

CDR3aa: CSALPGLNYGYTF
CDR3nt: TGCAGTGCTTTGCCAGGGCTTAACTATGGCTACACCTTC
v_gene: TRBV20-1
abundance: few
j_gene: TRBJ1-2
d_gene: .

CDR3aa: CASSLGATREEKLFF
CDR3nt: TGCGCCAGCAGCTTGGGGGCAACGCGGGAAGAAAAACTGTTTTTT
v_gene: TRBV5-1
abundance: few
j_gene: TRBJ1-4
d_gene: .

CDR3aa: CSATQKARMDTQYF
CDR3nt: TGCAGTGCTACCCAGAAAGCGCGGATGGATACGCAGTATTTT
v_gene: TRBV20-1
abundance: .
j_gene: TRBJ2-3
d_gene: .

CDR3aa: CASSLVGQGAYGYTF
CDR3nt: TGTGCCAGCAGCTTAGTCGGCCAGGGGGCCTATGGCTACACCTTC
v_gene: TRBV11-1
abundance: many
j_gene: TRBJ1-2
d_gene: TRBD1

CDR3aa: CATSVTGNDNQPQHF
CDR3nt: TGTGCCACCAGCGTTACAGGGAATGACAATCAGCCCCAGCATTTT
v_gene: TRBV15
abundance: few
j_gene: TRBJ1-5
d_gene: .

CDR3aa: CASSFHGEQYF
CDR3nt: TGTGCCAGCAGTTTCCACGGCGAGCAGTACTTC
v_gene: TRBV11-2
abundance: many
j_gene: TRBJ2-7
d_gene: .

CDR3aa: CAWRQGPSGDIQYF
CDR3nt: TGTGCCTGGAGGCAGGGGCCTTCAGGCGACATTCAGTACTTC
v_gene: TRBV30
abundance: many
j_gene: TRBJ2-4
d_gene: .

CDR3aa: CASSLLRGAAEQFF
CDR3nt: TGTGCCAGCAGTTTACTCAGGGGGGCCGCTGAGCAGTTCTTC
v_gene: TRBV12-3/TRBV12-4
abundance: many
j_gene: TRBJ2-1
d_gene: .

CDR3aa: CASSPLAGGYTF
CDR3nt: TGTGCCAGCAGCCCATTGGCGGGCGGCTACACCTTC
v_gene: TRBV7-9
abundance: few
j_gene: TRBJ1-2
d_gene: .

CDR3aa: CASSLRGMGYNEQFF
CDR3nt: TGTGCCAGCAGTTTAAGGGGAATGGGTTACAATGAGCAGTTCTTC
v_gene: TRBV28
abundance: once
j_gene: TRBJ2-1
d_gene: .